The rows below give T cell receptor beta chains drawn from one sample of a study of blood T cell repertoires in COVID-19. Clones were read by immunoSEQ multiplex PCR, and TCRdb kept only the in-frame ones, dropping some. The data contain about 400,000 clones, over 85% of them singletons. Sequencing input: PBMCs or T cells enriched from blood (not recorded which). The receptors stem from a woman under 40 who had recovered from COVID-19. CDR3s include the opening cysteine and the closing phenylalanine or tryptophan. The D gene is left open where the match is weak. Size tells how often a clone was seen (once, few, many) or the class of an expanded clone, and some rows leave it out.

J: TRBJ2-1; size: -; V: TRBV12-3/TRBV12-4; D: -; DNA: TGTGCCAGCAGCTTAGGGCTAGACAATGAGCAGTTCTTC; CDR3: CASSLGLDNEQFF
J: TRBJ2-1; size: -; V: TRBV7-3; D: -; DNA: TGTGCCAGCAGCTCGATAGACTACTCCCATGAGCAGTTCTTC; CDR3: CASSSIDYSHEQFF
J: TRBJ2-6; size: -; V: TRBV5-1; D: -; DNA: TGCGCCAGCAGCTTGAGGATGGAGTACGTCCTGACTTTC; CDR3: CASSLRMEYVLTF
J: TRBJ1-2; size: -; V: TRBV5-6; D: -; DNA: TGTGCCAGCAGCTTCGGATTTACTCATCAGGGCTATGGCTACACCTTC; CDR3: CASSFGFTHQGYGYTF
J: TRBJ1-3; size: -; V: TRBV20-1; D: -; DNA: TGCAGTGCTAGTCGCGGGGCGGGAAACACCATATATTTT; CDR3: CSASRGAGNTIYF
J: TRBJ2-5; size: -; V: TRBV2; D: TRBD2; DNA: TGTGCCAGCACTGACGGGGGGGCGGGGCAAGAGACCCAGTACTTC; CDR3: CASTDGGAGQETQYF
J: TRBJ1-1; size: -; V: TRBV29-1; D: -; DNA: TGCAGCGTCGGACTCTGGACTGAAGCTTTCTTT; CDR3: CSVGLWTEAFF
J: TRBJ1-2; size: -; V: TRBV29-1; D: -; DNA: TGCAGCGTTCTGACTGCTAATTTCTTCTATGGCTACACCTTC; CDR3: CSVLTANFFYGYTF
J: TRBJ2-5; size: -; V: TRBV11-3; D: TRBD2; DNA: TGTGCCAGCAGCTTGATGTCTAGCGGGGGGCAGGAGACCCAGTACTTC; CDR3: CASSLMSSGGQETQYF
J: TRBJ2-1; size: -; V: TRBV5-1; D: TRBD2; DNA: TGCGCCAGCAGCAACACTAGCGCAGTTTACAATGAGCAGTTCTTC; CDR3: CASSNTSAVYNEQFF
J: TRBJ1-1; size: -; V: TRBV6-6; D: -; DNA: TGTGCCAGCAGTTTTGGGGGACAAACTGAAGCTTTCTTT; CDR3: CASSFGGQTEAFF
J: TRBJ2-1; size: -; V: TRBV7-3; D: TRBD2; DNA: TGTGCCAGCAGCCCAAGGGGAATGAGCGGGAAAGTCTCCTACAATGAGCAGTTCTTC; CDR3: CASSPRGMSGKVSYNEQFF
J: TRBJ2-2; size: -; V: TRBV5-4; D: -; DNA: TGTGCCAGCAGCGCCCCCGGGTACGGGGAGCTGTTTTTT; CDR3: CASSAPGYGELFF
J: TRBJ2-5; size: -; V: TRBV28; D: TRBD1; DNA: TGTGCCAGCAGTTTCGGGACAGGGGTAGCGGCCCAGTACTTC; CDR3: CASSFGTGVAAQYF
J: TRBJ2-7; size: once; V: TRBV19; D: -; DNA: TGTGCCAGTAAGTTCGGAGGGGCATCCTACGAGCAGTACTTC; CDR3: CASKFGGASYEQYF
J: TRBJ2-3; size: -; V: TRBV5-4; D: -; DNA: TGTGCCAGCAGCTTGGAGACTACAGATACGCAGTATTTT; CDR3: CASSLETTDTQYF
J: TRBJ2-2; size: -; V: TRBV2; D: TRBD1; DNA: TGTGCCAGCAGACTACAGGGGTTGAACACCGGGGAGCTGTTTTTT; CDR3: CASRLQGLNTGELFF
J: TRBJ2-7; size: -; V: TRBV6-5; D: TRBD1; DNA: TGTGCCAGCATCCGGACAGGGGCACACTACGAGCAGTACTTC; CDR3: CASIRTGAHYEQYF
J: TRBJ2-6; size: -; V: TRBV13; D: TRBD1; DNA: TGTGCCAGCAGCAACCGACAGGGAAACTCTGGGGCCAACGTCCTGACTTTC; CDR3: CASSNRQGNSGANVLTF
J: TRBJ1-4; size: -; V: TRBV13; D: TRBD1; DNA: TGTGCCAGCAGCTTAGGACAGGGGCTAACTAATGAAAAACTGTTTTTT; CDR3: CASSLGQGLTNEKLFF
J: TRBJ2-7; size: -; V: TRBV10-3; D: -; DNA: TGTGCCATCAGTGGACAACAGGGAGCCGACGAGCAGTACTTC; CDR3: CAISGQQGADEQYF
J: TRBJ2-7; size: -; V: TRBV7-2; D: TRBD2; DNA: TGTGCCAGCAGCTTACACCTGACTAGCGGTACTTACGAGCAGTACTTC; CDR3: CASSLHLTSGTYEQYF
J: TRBJ2-7; size: -; V: TRBV5-1; D: TRBD2; DNA: TGCGCCAGCAGCCCGGGGACTAGCGGGAGCCCCTACGAGCAGTACTTC; CDR3: CASSPGTSGSPYEQYF
J: TRBJ1-1; size: once; V: TRBV12-5; D: -; DNA: -; CDR3: CASAFGSEASMNTEAFF
J: TRBJ1-2; size: -; V: TRBV2; D: TRBD1; DNA: TGTGCCAGCAGTGGACCAGGGGGCAGTGGCTACACCTTC; CDR3: CASSGPGGSGYTF
J: TRBJ2-1; size: -; V: TRBV27; D: TRBD1; DNA: TGTGCCAGCAGTCCGCCGGGACAGAGCTCCTACAATGAGCAGTTCTTC; CDR3: CASSPPGQSSYNEQFF
J: TRBJ1-6; size: -; V: TRBV5-1; D: -; DNA: TGCGCCAGCAGCTCCGACGGGAACAATTCACCCCTCCACTTT; CDR3: CASSSDGNNSPLHF
J: TRBJ2-7; size: -; V: TRBV5-1; D: -; DNA: TGCGCCAGCAGCGCGTCCGGGGTCGAGCAGTACTTC; CDR3: CASSASGVEQYF
J: TRBJ1-6; size: -; V: TRBV10-1; D: -; DNA: TGCGCCAGCTCCAGGGATAATTCACCCCTCCACTTT; CDR3: CASSRDNSPLHF
J: TRBJ2-1; size: -; V: TRBV24-1; D: TRBD1; DNA: TGTGCCACTTCCCGACAGGGGACGAACAATGAGCAGTTCTTC; CDR3: CATSRQGTNNEQFF
J: TRBJ2-2; size: -; V: TRBV3-1/TRBV3-2; D: TRBD1; DNA: TGTGCCAGCAGCCACCAGGGGGAAACCGGGGAGCTGTTTTTT; CDR3: CASSHQGETGELFF
J: TRBJ1-3; size: -; V: TRBV27; D: TRBD1; DNA: TGTGCCAGCAGATCCCGACAGGGGTACTCTGGAAACACCATATATTTT; CDR3: CASRSRQGYSGNTIYF
J: TRBJ2-7; size: -; V: TRBV19; D: -; DNA: TGTGCCAGTAGTATTACGGCAGGGGTTGTCGAGCAGTACTTC; CDR3: CASSITAGVVEQYF
J: TRBJ1-2; size: -; V: TRBV5-6; D: TRBD1; DNA: TGTGCCAGCAGTCCCGGGACAGGGATATATGGCTACACCTTC; CDR3: CASSPGTGIYGYTF
J: TRBJ1-2; size: -; V: TRBV28; D: -; DNA: TGTGCCAGCAGTGCACCTAGGGGGGGGACTTATGGCTACACCTTC; CDR3: CASSAPRGGTYGYTF
J: TRBJ1-2; size: -; V: TRBV5-4; D: TRBD1; DNA: TGTGCCAGCAGCGCCGGGACAGAGCCTCTTCGCTATGGCTACACCTTC; CDR3: CASSAGTEPLRYGYTF
J: TRBJ2-1; size: few; V: TRBV10-1; D: -; DNA: TGCGCCAGCAGTGAGTCCCGTCCTAAGCAGTTCTTC; CDR3: CASSESRPKQFF
J: TRBJ2-2; size: -; V: TRBV19; D: TRBD1; DNA: TGTGCCAGTAGTAGGGCAGGGGGCTTCTCCGGGGAGCTGTTTTTT; CDR3: CASSRAGGFSGELFF
J: TRBJ2-7; size: -; V: TRBV6-2/TRBV6-3; D: -; DNA: TGTGCCAGCAGTTACCGACAGTTAGCTAGGTCCGAGCAGTACTTC; CDR3: CASSYRQLARSEQYF
J: TRBJ2-1; size: -; V: TRBV27; D: TRBD1; DNA: TGTGCCAGCAGTTCTCCGTGGGGGACGAAAGACAGGGGGAATGAGCAGTTCTTC; CDR3: CASSSPWGTKDRGNEQFF